This is a list of T cell receptor beta chains from one sample in a study of response to subunit inactivated influenza vaccine. Each CDR3 protein gets one entry after TCRdb re-called the RT-PCR reads with MiXCR. The sample has some 500,000 distinct CDR3 sequences, 13% seen once. Sequencing was performed on PBMCs from blood, taken 45 days after vaccination. These receptor sequences come from a man over 45 who received an inactivated influenza vaccine. Each CDR3 is given without its conserved first and last residue.

J gene	V gene	CDR3 protein
TRBJ2-1	TRBV5-6	ASSLEGGISSSYNEQF
TRBJ2-1	TRBV12-5	ASGRTGQNNEQF
TRBJ2-5	TRBV15	ATSRRGRGRGETQY
TRBJ2-1	TRBV12-3/TRBV12-4	ASSLRNNEQF
TRBJ2-3	TRBV27	ASSFLAAGGITSDTQY
TRBJ2-4	TRBV4-1	ASSQGPTGGVQY
TRBJ2-2	TRBV7-2	ASSLEAGLTGELF
TRBJ2-7	TRBV9	ASSVGAGQPYEQY
TRBJ2-1	TRBV6-1	ASSPSFSGRDSYNEQF
TRBJ1-5	TRBV12-3/TRBV12-4	ASSLTGEGNQPQH
TRBJ1-2	TRBV20-1	SAQGGGYYGYT
TRBJ2-1	TRBV4-3	ASSQGIGSTYNEQF
TRBJ2-1	TRBV4-3	ASSQDPLAGVGDEQF
TRBJ2-1	TRBV12-3/TRBV12-4	ASTTHYNEQF
TRBJ2-2	TRBV6-2/TRBV6-3	ASSSRQGLYTGELF
TRBJ2-1	TRBV4-2	ASSQDRQYEQF
TRBJ2-3	TRBV29-1	SVASGIWGHRTDTQY
TRBJ2-3	TRBV20-1	SALPPVLAKETDTQY
TRBJ2-7	TRBV5-4	ASRKRGSEQY
TRBJ2-5	TRBV7-6	ASSSAGGHRDQY
TRBJ2-5	TRBV28	ASSFGVSRSQETQY
TRBJ1-2	TRBV14	ASSQGRQPYGYT
TRBJ2-1	TRBV9	ASSERGNEQF
TRBJ2-3	TRBV4-1	ASSQEATTPREQY
TRBJ2-4	TRBV4-3	ASSQDQGQGGNIQY